This is a list of T cell receptor beta chains from one sample in a study of blood T cell repertoires in COVID-19. Data came from immunoSEQ multiplex PCR; TCRdb stores just in-frame clones and leaves some out. The sample contains under 350,000 clones, more than 75% of which appear only once. Source material: PBMCs or T cells enriched from blood (not recorded which). The receptors stem from a man in his fifties or sixties who had recovered from COVID-19. CDR3s include the opening cysteine and the closing phenylalanine or tryptophan. Each record gives: clone size, D gene, V gene, J gene, CDR3 protein, CDR3 DNA. A D gene is named only where the DNA matches it firmly. Rows may omit the clone size; those that give it use once, few, many or a size class.

abundance: NA
d_gene: TRBD1
v_gene: TRBV7-9
j_gene: TRBJ2-1
CDR3aa: CASSPTGQGFGQFF
CDR3nt: TGTGCCAGCAGCCCGACGGGACAGGGATTCGGGCAGTTCTTC

abundance: NA
d_gene: TRBD2
v_gene: TRBV6-5
j_gene: TRBJ2-3
CDR3aa: CASNPSGSTDTQYF
CDR3nt: TGTGCCAGCAATCCTAGCGGCAGCACAGATACGCAGTATTTT

abundance: once
d_gene: NA
v_gene: TRBV27
j_gene: TRBJ2-5
CDR3aa: CASSLFGGLLQETQYF
CDR3nt: TGTGCCAGCAGTTTGTTCGGGGGGCTCCTGCAAGAGACCCAGTACTTC

abundance: NA
d_gene: TRBD2
v_gene: TRBV6-2/TRBV6-3
j_gene: TRBJ2-5
CDR3aa: CASSYSTSGGGETQYF
CDR3nt: TGTGCCAGCAGTTACTCGACTAGCGGGGGGGGAGAGACCCAGTACTTC

abundance: NA
d_gene: NA
v_gene: TRBV6-1
j_gene: TRBJ2-7
CDR3aa: CASSEDRVVDEQYF
CDR3nt: TGTGCCAGCAGTGAAGACAGGGTTGTGGACGAGCAGTACTTC

abundance: few
d_gene: TRBD2
v_gene: TRBV11-2
j_gene: TRBJ2-5
CDR3aa: CASSSSGRAGETQYF
CDR3nt: TGTGCCAGCAGCTCTAGCGGGAGGGCCGGGGAGACCCAGTACTTC

abundance: NA
d_gene: NA
v_gene: TRBV5-1
j_gene: TRBJ1-4
CDR3aa: CASSPGRGTNEKLFF
CDR3nt: TGCGCCAGCAGCCCCGGGAGGGGAACTAATGAAAAACTGTTTTTT

abundance: NA
d_gene: TRBD2
v_gene: TRBV24-1
j_gene: TRBJ2-7
CDR3aa: CATSALAGGSTYEQYF
CDR3nt: TGTGCCACCAGTGCACTAGCGGGAGGATCCACCTACGAGCAGTACTTC

abundance: NA
d_gene: TRBD1
v_gene: TRBV27
j_gene: TRBJ1-5
CDR3aa: CASSPSGQAYFPQHF
CDR3nt: TGTGCCAGCAGTCCGAGCGGACAGGCCTATTTTCCCCAGCATTTT

abundance: NA
d_gene: TRBD1
v_gene: TRBV7-8
j_gene: TRBJ1-4
CDR3aa: CASSAGDSRNEKLFF
CDR3nt: TGTGCCAGCAGCGCCGGGGACAGCAGAAATGAAAAACTGTTTTTT

abundance: NA
d_gene: TRBD1
v_gene: TRBV3-1/TRBV3-2
j_gene: TRBJ1-4
CDR3aa: CASSQRQGSGKLFF
CDR3nt: TGTGCCAGCAGCCAGAGACAGGGGAGTGGAAAACTGTTTTTT

abundance: NA
d_gene: NA
v_gene: TRBV21-1
j_gene: TRBJ2-2
CDR3aa: CASIPRIADTGELFF
CDR3nt: TGTGCCAGCATCCCCCGGATAGCGGACACCGGGGAGCTGTTTTTT

abundance: NA
d_gene: NA
v_gene: TRBV21-1
j_gene: TRBJ2-1
CDR3aa: CASSVRGGKYNEQFF
CDR3nt: TGTGCCAGCAGCGTCCGGGGCGGGAAGTACAATGAGCAGTTCTTC

abundance: NA
d_gene: TRBD2
v_gene: TRBV24-1
j_gene: TRBJ2-1
CDR3aa: CATSDPPSSGSSYNEQFF
CDR3nt: TGTGCCACCAGTGACCCGCCCTCTAGCGGGAGCTCCTACAATGAGCAGTTCTTC

abundance: NA
d_gene: NA
v_gene: TRBV5-1
j_gene: TRBJ1-4
CDR3aa: CASSRGGREKLFF
CDR3nt: TGCGCCAGCAGCCGTGGGGGGAGAGAAAAACTGTTTTTT

abundance: NA
d_gene: TRBD1
v_gene: TRBV9
j_gene: TRBJ1-1
CDR3aa: CASSPRDRDLWGTEAFF
CDR3nt: TGTGCCAGCAGCCCAAGGGACAGGGACCTCTGGGGCACTGAAGCTTTCTTT

abundance: NA
d_gene: NA
v_gene: TRBV6-5
j_gene: TRBJ2-7
CDR3aa: CASTREGRNEQYF
CDR3nt: TGTGCCAGCACTCGAGAGGGTCGGAACGAGCAGTACTTC

abundance: NA
d_gene: TRBD1
v_gene: TRBV12-5
j_gene: TRBJ1-4
CDR3aa: CASGLIQGAAEKLFF
CDR3nt: TGTGCTAGTGGTTTGATCCAGGGGGCAGCAGAAAAACTGTTTTTT

abundance: NA
d_gene: NA
v_gene: TRBV4-2
j_gene: TRBJ2-1
CDR3aa: CASSQGLARVEQFF
CDR3nt: TGTGCCAGCAGCCAAGGTCTAGCACGCGTTGAGCAGTTCTTC

abundance: NA
d_gene: NA
v_gene: TRBV30
j_gene: TRBJ2-1
CDR3aa: CAWSVRGDEQFF
CDR3nt: TGTGCCTGGAGTGTCAGGGGGGATGAGCAGTTCTTC

abundance: NA
d_gene: TRBD2
v_gene: TRBV5-1
j_gene: TRBJ2-7
CDR3aa: CASSLRAGGTYEQYF
CDR3nt: TGCGCCAGCAGCTTGAGGGCGGGAGGAACCTACGAGCAGTACTTC

abundance: NA
d_gene: TRBD1
v_gene: TRBV7-9
j_gene: TRBJ1-5
CDR3aa: CASSLTNRGGQPQHF
CDR3nt: TGTGCCAGCAGCTTGACCAACAGGGGAGGTCAGCCCCAGCATTTT

abundance: NA
d_gene: NA
v_gene: TRBV5-1
j_gene: TRBJ1-6
CDR3aa: CASRGGFQLSDNSPLHF
CDR3nt: TGCGCCAGCAGGGGAGGGTTCCAATTAAGTGATAATTCACCCCTCCACTTT

abundance: NA
d_gene: NA
v_gene: TRBV5-1
j_gene: TRBJ2-2
CDR3aa: CASSLGHTGELFF
CDR3nt: TGCGCCAGCAGCTTGGGACATACCGGGGAGCTGTTTTTT

abundance: NA
d_gene: NA
v_gene: TRBV5-1
j_gene: TRBJ2-2
CDR3aa: CASSLTGTIAFSTGELFF
CDR3nt: TGCGCCAGCAGCCTCACTGGAACTATTGCGTTCTCCACCGGGGAGCTGTTTTTT

abundance: NA
d_gene: NA
v_gene: TRBV24-1
j_gene: TRBJ1-2
CDR3aa: CATSDPAGGYTF
CDR3nt: TGTGCCACCAGTGATCCGGCAGGGGGCTACACCTTC

abundance: many
d_gene: TRBD1
v_gene: TRBV6-1
j_gene: TRBJ1-4
CDR3aa: CASSEGQGVTYEKLFF
CDR3nt: TGTGCCAGCAGTGAAGGACAGGGGGTTACCTATGAAAAACTGTTTTTT

abundance: once
d_gene: TRBD2
v_gene: TRBV30
j_gene: TRBJ2-1
CDR3aa: CAQIAGPTSYNEQFF
CDR3nt: TGTGCCCAGATAGCGGGCCCTACCTCCTACAATGAGCAGTTCTTC

abundance: NA
d_gene: NA
v_gene: TRBV15
j_gene: TRBJ1-1
CDR3aa: CATSGQLNTEAFF
CDR3nt: TGTGCCACCAGCGGGCAGCTCAACACTGAAGCTTTCTTT

abundance: NA
d_gene: NA
v_gene: TRBV27
j_gene: TRBJ1-2
CDR3aa: CASSPIPGTEYGYTF
CDR3nt: TGTGCCAGCAGTCCTATCCCCGGGACTGAGTATGGCTACACCTTC

abundance: NA
d_gene: NA
v_gene: TRBV7-2
j_gene: TRBJ2-2
CDR3aa: CASSPGLAGELFF
CDR3nt: TGTGCCAGCAGCCCTGGACTGGCCGGGGAGCTGTTTTTT

abundance: NA
d_gene: NA
v_gene: TRBV11-2
j_gene: TRBJ2-5
CDR3aa: CASSLSHGRETQYF
CDR3nt: TGTGCCAGCAGCTTATCCCACGGCAGGGAGACCCAGTACTTC

abundance: NA
d_gene: TRBD2
v_gene: TRBV7-2
j_gene: TRBJ2-2
CDR3aa: CASSPLRSGGTGELFF
CDR3nt: TGTGCCAGCAGCCCTCTACGTAGCGGGGGGACCGGGGAGCTGTTTTTT

abundance: NA
d_gene: NA
v_gene: TRBV27
j_gene: TRBJ1-5
CDR3aa: CASSLSRNQPQHF
CDR3nt: TGTGCCAGCAGTTTGAGTCGGAATCAGCCCCAGCATTTT

abundance: NA
d_gene: NA
v_gene: TRBV9
j_gene: TRBJ1-4
CDR3aa: CASSPEAATNEKLFF
CDR3nt: TGTGCCAGCAGCCCAGAGGCTGCAACTAATGAAAAACTGTTTTTT

abundance: NA
d_gene: TRBD1
v_gene: TRBV19
j_gene: TRBJ1-5
CDR3aa: CASSSRTGGKRNQPQHF
CDR3nt: TGTGCCAGTAGTAGCCGGACAGGGGGTAAGCGCAATCAGCCCCAGCATTTT

abundance: NA
d_gene: NA
v_gene: TRBV4-1
j_gene: TRBJ1-1
CDR3aa: CASSQDASLMNTEAFF
CDR3nt: TGCGCCAGCAGCCAAGACGCCTCTCTAATGAACACTGAAGCTTTCTTT

abundance: once
d_gene: NA
v_gene: TRBV27
j_gene: TRBJ1-1
CDR3aa: CASSFRENTEAFF
CDR3nt: TGTGCCAGCAGTTTTCGGGAGAACACTGAAGCTTTCTTT

abundance: NA
d_gene: NA
v_gene: TRBV4-1
j_gene: TRBJ1-1
CDR3aa: CASSHLRLNTEAFF
CDR3nt: TGCGCCAGCAGCCACCTTAGATTGAACACTGAAGCTTTCTTT

abundance: NA
d_gene: TRBD1
v_gene: TRBV7-6
j_gene: TRBJ2-1
CDR3aa: CASSPTIDRASYNEQFF
CDR3nt: TGTGCCAGCAGCCCCACAATCGACAGGGCTTCCTACAATGAGCAGTTCTTC

abundance: NA
d_gene: NA
v_gene: TRBV18
j_gene: TRBJ1-2
CDR3aa: CASSPRQEANYGYTF
CDR3nt: TGTGCCAGCTCACCGCGACAGGAGGCCAACTATGGCTACACCTTC

abundance: NA
d_gene: NA
v_gene: TRBV13
j_gene: TRBJ2-1
CDR3aa: CASSTYISTGRSYNEQFF
CDR3nt: TGTGCCAGCAGCACCTACATATCGACTGGCCGCTCCTACAATGAGCAGTTCTTC

abundance: NA
d_gene: TRBD2
v_gene: TRBV6-6
j_gene: TRBJ2-2
CDR3aa: CASSPGLAGEYGELFF
CDR3nt: TGTGCCAGCAGCCCGGGACTAGCGGGAGAGTACGGGGAGCTGTTTTTT

abundance: NA
d_gene: NA
v_gene: TRBV11-2
j_gene: TRBJ1-3
CDR3aa: CASSRTGTSSGNTIYF
CDR3nt: TGTGCCAGCAGCCGAACAGGGACGAGTTCTGGAAACACCATATATTTT

abundance: NA
d_gene: NA
v_gene: TRBV3-1/TRBV3-2
j_gene: TRBJ2-3
CDR3aa: CASSQAGGTDTQYF
CDR3nt: TGTGCCAGCAGCCAAGCGGGAGGCACAGATACGCAGTATTTT

abundance: NA
d_gene: NA
v_gene: TRBV4-3
j_gene: TRBJ1-5
CDR3aa: CASSQDQGGNQPQHF
CDR3nt: TGCGCCAGCAGCCAAGATCAGGGCGGCAATCAGCCCCAGCATTTT

abundance: NA
d_gene: NA
v_gene: TRBV30
j_gene: TRBJ1-1
CDR3aa: CAWSVVSGTEAFF
CDR3nt: TGTGCCTGGAGTGTAGTCTCGGGGACTGAAGCTTTCTTT

abundance: NA
d_gene: NA
v_gene: TRBV18
j_gene: TRBJ2-5
CDR3aa: CASSPPASAETQYF
CDR3nt: TGTGCCAGCTCACCACCGGCGAGCGCAGAGACCCAGTACTTC

abundance: NA
d_gene: NA
v_gene: TRBV7-9
j_gene: TRBJ1-5
CDR3aa: CASSLAGAREDQPQHF
CDR3nt: TGTGCCAGCAGCCTAGCCGGGGCAAGGGAGGATCAGCCCCAGCATTTT

abundance: NA
d_gene: TRBD2
v_gene: TRBV13
j_gene: TRBJ2-3
CDR3aa: CASSPGTSGYTDTQYF
CDR3nt: TGTGCCAGCAGCCCTGGGACTAGCGGTTACACAGATACGCAGTATTTT

abundance: NA
d_gene: TRBD2
v_gene: TRBV7-2
j_gene: TRBJ2-2
CDR3aa: CASPRGTSGGTGELFF
CDR3nt: TGTGCCAGCCCAAGAGGGACTAGCGGGGGTACCGGGGAGCTGTTTTTT

abundance: once
d_gene: NA
v_gene: TRBV5-1
j_gene: TRBJ1-2
CDR3aa: CASSPQATNYGYTF
CDR3nt: TGCGCCAGCAGCCCACAGGCTACTAACTATGGCTACACCTTC

abundance: NA
d_gene: TRBD1
v_gene: TRBV4-1
j_gene: TRBJ1-5
CDR3aa: CASSLSTGVQPQHF
CDR3nt: TGCGCCAGCAGCCTTTCGACAGGGGTCCAGCCCCAGCATTTT

abundance: once
d_gene: TRBD2
v_gene: TRBV7-9
j_gene: TRBJ2-3
CDR3aa: CASSHRLAEGTDTQYF
CDR3nt: TGTGCCAGCAGCCATCGACTAGCAGAGGGCACAGATACGCAGTATTTT

abundance: once
d_gene: TRBD2
v_gene: TRBV5-1
j_gene: TRBJ2-5
CDR3aa: CASSAGLAPETQYF
CDR3nt: TGCGCCAGCAGCGCGGGACTAGCTCCGGAGACCCAGTACTTC

abundance: NA
d_gene: NA
v_gene: TRBV7-9
j_gene: TRBJ1-2
CDR3aa: CASSLVSSEGGLDYGYTF
CDR3nt: TGTGCCAGCAGCTTAGTGAGTAGTGAAGGAGGACTAGACTATGGCTACACCTTC

abundance: NA
d_gene: TRBD2
v_gene: TRBV7-2
j_gene: TRBJ2-1
CDR3aa: CASSLSVGQLAGFYNEQFF
CDR3nt: TGTGCCAGCAGCTTATCGGTAGGGCAACTAGCGGGATTTTACAATGAGCAGTTCTTC

abundance: NA
d_gene: NA
v_gene: TRBV12-5
j_gene: TRBJ2-3
CDR3aa: CASGLFGGDTQYF
CDR3nt: TGTGCTAGTGGTTTGTTCGGGGGAGATACGCAGTATTTT

abundance: NA
d_gene: NA
v_gene: TRBV5-5
j_gene: TRBJ1-1
CDR3aa: CASHWRQAGEAFF
CDR3nt: TGTGCCAGCCACTGGCGACAGGCCGGTGAAGCTTTCTTT

abundance: few
d_gene: NA
v_gene: TRBV29-1
j_gene: TRBJ2-7
CDR3aa: CSVLIGANPHEQYF
CDR3nt: TGCAGCGTCCTAATTGGGGCAAACCCTCACGAGCAGTACTTC